A single sample gave rise to the 18 T cell receptor beta chains below, sequenced in a study of identical twins. TCRdb independently ran MiXCR on the 5' RACE reads; one entry per CDR3 protein. The table shows hundreds of thousands of distinct CDR3 sequences, with 6% to 6.5% occurring only once. The specimen was naive T cells sorted from blood. Receptor source: a man younger than 35 in good health.

This clonotype came up many times. The rearrangement uses TRBV27 and TRBJ2-7; D is possibly TRBD1 or TRBD2 (6 bases each). CDR1 and CDR2 from the germline V gene are MNHEY and SMNVEV (reference sequence). This CDR3 is built from 14 residues. V lost 8 bases, J lost 2 bases, and 16 bases lay in between. The CDR3, as DNA: TGTGCCAGCGCATTCGGGGGACACACCTACGAGCAGTACTTC. Residues: CASAFGGHTYEQYF.

This clonotype was counted at least ten times. The chain employs TRBV4-2 and TRBJ2-1, with 10 bases identical to TRBD2. Per the germline V gene, CDR1 is LGHNA and CDR2 is YNFKEQ. The J segment lost 8 bases and the V segment lost 0 bases, leaving 7 bases of the junction unmatched. The length of the CDR3 is 16 residues. The CDR3 sequence: CASSQDPSGRDHEQFF. The CDR3 coding sequence is TGTGCCAGCAGCCAAGATCCTAGCGGGAGAGATCATGAGCAGTTCTTC.

This clonotype was seen at least ten times. The CDR3 DNA reads TGTGCCAGCAGGTTGGGACAGGGGGGCAATCAGCCCCAGCATTTT. Its protein is CASRLGQGGNQPQHF. This chain joins TRBV12-3 or TRBV12-4 and TRBJ1-5; TRBD1 aligns across 11 bases. The CDR3 sequence is 15 residues long. Germline trimming cut 6 bases from V and 2 bases from J; bases unmatched to any gene: 3.

This clonotype was found many times. CDR3 DNA: TGCAGTGCTAGAGGCTATCCGAGGGATACGCAGTATTTT. Translation: CSARGYPRDTQYF. The V and J genes are TRBV20-1 and TRBJ2-3; D uncertain. The V and J ends lost 1 base and 6 bases respectively, with 11 bases between them. This CDR3 is 13 amino acids long. Germline CDR1 and CDR2: DFQATT and SNEGSKA (reference sequence).

To note about this clonotype: A much larger clone lies one base from this, so it may be a read error. The rearrangement uses TRBV5-1 and TRBJ2-3; 11 bases map to TRBD1. The J segment lost 5 bases and the V segment lost 5 bases, leaving 7 bases of the junction unmatched. Germline V gene lookup returns CDR1 SGHRS and CDR2 YFSETQ. This CDR3 contains 15 residues. This chain's CDR3 is CASRNGQGAGDTQYF. The DNA for the CDR3 is TGCGCCAGCAGGAATGGACAGGGGGCAGGAGATACGCAGTATTTT.

This clonotype was detected many times. The chain is built from TRBV28 and TRBJ1-2; 10 nucleotides align to TRBD1. The V gene's germline CDR1 is MDHEN and CDR2 SYDVKM. Trimming at V came to 0 bases and at J to 3 bases, leaving 7 bases not matched to a gene. This CDR3 has 17 amino acids. The CDR3 DNA sequence: TGTGCCAGCAGTTTATGGGGGACAGGGGTCGTCGACTATGGCTACACCTTC. Encoded protein: CASSLWGTGVVDYGYTF.

As concerns this clonotype: A much larger clone sits a single nucleotide away, making a read error possible. The chain combines TRBV28 with TRBJ1-3, with D uncertain. Per germline, CDR1 MDHEN and CDR2 SYDVKM. Trimming took 6 bases from V and 2 from J, leaving 17 bases between them. This CDR3 is 16 amino acids long. CDR3 bases: TGTGCCAGCAGGCATAGTCCTTGGTCCGCTGGAAACACCATATATTTT. It encodes CASRHSPWSAGNTIYF.

The sample holds a few counts of this clonotype. The DNA for the CDR3 is TGTGCCAGCAGGGATCCCGGACTAGCGGGAGGCAATGAGCAGTTCTTC. Encoded protein: CASRDPGLAGGNEQFF. The V gene is TRBV2, the J gene TRBJ2-1; 14 bases map to TRBD2. CDR3 size: 16 residues. In germline, CDR1 is SNHLY, CDR2 FYNNEI. Trimming removed 6 bases from V and 6 bases from J; junction bases left unmatched: 7. The variable domain in full, with the rest retrieved from reference TRBV2 and TRBJ2-1, is EPEVTQTPSHQVTQMGQEVILRCVPISNHLYFYWYRQILGQKVEFLVSFYNNEISEKSEIFDDQFSVERPDGSNFTLKIRSTKLEDSAMYFCASRDPGLAGGNEQFFGPGTRLTVL.

This clonotype appeared many times. This CDR3 is CATSDPGLANYNEQFF. The CDR3 DNA sequence: TGTGCCACCAGTGATCCGGGACTAGCGAACTACAATGAGCAGTTCTTC. The V and J genes are TRBV24-1 and TRBJ2-1, with TRBD2 matching over 10 bases. The junction had 4 bases not matched to a gene; V was cut back by 3 bases and J by 3 bases. Germline assignment: CDR1 KGHDR and CDR2 SFDVKD. This CDR3 contains 16 residues.

The sample holds a few counts of this clonotype. The J gene is TRBJ2-1, the V gene TRBV5-1, with 11 bases lining up with TRBD2. The CDR3 spans 13 residues. J lost 7 bases, V lost 6 bases, and 3 bases had no gene match. CDR1 is SGHRS, CDR2 YFSETQ, per germline. CDR3 loop: CASTPSGRNEQFF. CDR3 in DNA: TGCGCCAGCACCCCTAGCGGGAGGAATGAGCAGTTCTTC.

This chain links TRBV15 with TRBJ2-7; TRBD1 might be the D (5 bases). The CDR3 has 14 residues. The V gene lost 3 bases and the J gene lost 3 bases, with 12 bases spanning the gap. Germline V lookup: CDR1 LNHNV, CDR2 YYDKDF (reference sequence). CDR3 in DNA: TGTGCCACCAGCAGTTCTGACAGAAACTACGAGCAGTACGTC. Its translation: CATSSSDRNYEQYV.

This clonotype was seen at least ten times. DNA of the CDR3: TGTGCCAGCAGTCCACCTCGACAGGGTGTGAGCACTGAAGCTTTCTTT. Protein product: CASSPPRQGVSTEAFF. This rearrangement joins TRBV12-3 or TRBV12-4 to TRBJ1-1, with 7 bases aligning to TRBD1. Losses at the gene ends were 5 bases for V and 4 bases for J; bases not matched to a gene: 13. The CDR3 extends over 16 amino acids.

This clonotype came up many times. The chain links TRBV12-3 or TRBV12-4 to TRBJ2-1; the D is unclear. The germline V and J ends were trimmed by 5 bases and 7 bases, with 9 bases remaining between them. The CDR3 consists of 12 residues. The DNA of the CDR3 is TGTGCCAGCAGTCCCGACCAGAATGAGCAGTTCTTC. It yields the protein CASSPDQNEQFF.

The chain employs TRBV30 and TRBJ2-1, with D tentatively TRBD1 (6 bases). Germline V lookup: CDR1 GTSNPN, CDR2 SVGIG (reference sequence). CDR3 size: 14 residues. Trimming stripped 4 bases from V and 2 bases from J, with 12 bases between. CDR3 in DNA: TGTGCCTGGAAGGGGGTAGGCGCCTACAATGAGCAGTTCTTC. It specifies CAWKGVGAYNEQFF.

The chain is built from TRBV28 and TRBJ1-1; D call uncertain. CDR3 length: 14 amino acids. Trimming cost V 7 bases and J 2 bases, with 14 bases left between them. Germline V gene data show CDR1 as MDHEN and CDR2 as SYDVKM. CDR3 DNA: TGTGCCAGCATACCACAGAGGACCAACACTGAAGCTTTCTTT. Amino acid sequence: CASIPQRTNTEAFF.

This clonotype was picked up many times. The chain's CDR3 is CASSLAGARDGYNEQFF. The CDR3 DNA follows: TGCGCCAGCAGCTTGGCTGGTGCCCGAGACGGATACAATGAGCAGTTCTTC. This chain uses TRBV5-1 with TRBJ2-1; D is unresolved. The ends were cut back, 0 bases at V and 4 bases at J, with 17 bases in the middle. The length of the CDR3 is 17 residues. Germline V gene lookup returns CDR1 SGHRS and CDR2 YFSETQ.

V and J are TRBV20-1 and TRBJ2-7; TRBD1 matches at 8 bases. The CDR3 is 12 residues long. V lost 2 bases to trimming and J lost 7 bases; unmatched junction nucleotides: 4. Germline assignment: CDR1 DFQATT and CDR2 SNEGSKA (reference sequence). The CDR3 here is CSARQGAQEQYF. The CDR3 nucleotides are TGCAGTGCTAGACAGGGGGCGCAAGAGCAGTACTTC.

V usage is TRBV5-1 and J usage is TRBJ1-5; TRBD1 is a possible D gene (6 bases). V was clipped by 0 bases and J by 7 bases, with 14 bases between them. CDR3 length equals 15 residues. CDR1 is SGHRS and CDR2 is YFSETQ in the germline V gene. Here the CDR3 reads CASSLEAGQGQPQHF. As DNA, the CDR3 is TGCGCCAGCAGCTTGGAGGCAGGGCAGGGGCAGCCCCAGCATTTT.